Each of the 2 T cell receptor beta chains below was sequenced from the same sample in a study of blood T cells in healthy people across ages. The authors ran a second PCR of roughly 6 to 12 cycles using a sample-barcoded 5' primer and a J-beta primer mix. TCRdb reprocessed the 5' RACE reads via MiXCR and lists one record per CDR3 protein. The table lists more than 500,000 distinct CDR3 sequences, about 25% of them singletons, with 3% to 4% in the top ten. The sample was also linked to a second study, of T cells of mothers and their children.

The sequenced sample was blood. These receptors were taken from a boy between 2 and 15 years old in good health.

The V and J genes are TRBV7-2 and TRBJ2-5; D is unresolved. There are 14 residues in the CDR3. Trimming stripped 5 bases from V and 1 base from J, with 11 bases between. Germline V gene sequence: CDR1 SGHTA, CDR2 FQGNSA. The CDR3 coding sequence is TGTGCCAGCAGCCCGGTAGGGTTCCAAGAGACCCAGTACTTC. Translating gives CASSPVGFQETQYF.

There are a few counts of this clonotype. The chain uses TRBV20-1 and TRBJ1-5; no firm D call. This CDR3 region has 13 residues. CDR1 and CDR2 from the germline V gene are DFQATT and SNEGSKA (reference sequence). Trimming removed 0 bases at V and 2 bases at J, with 5 bases between. The CDR3 protein is CSARDSGNQPQHF. The DNA of the CDR3 is TGCAGTGCTAGAGACAGCGGCAATCAGCCCCAGCATTTT.